Sequencing of this T cell receptor (beta chain) was carried out in a study of T cell repertoires in cytomegalovirus infection (dated by TCRdb to the late 2010s). Study-level background: Recently identified HLA-C-restricted CMV epitopes, whose presentation resists viral immunomodulation, were targeted by peptide stimulations together with well-studied HLA-B-restricted epitopes. Because public TCR beta signatures pointed to carriage of CMV infection together with the matching HLA type, the HLA type of each donor mattered for the analysis.

The sample was run on an Illumina HiSeq 1500. TCRdb cleaned the public reads at Q25 with fastp, built clones with MiXCR and kept in-frame beta chains. Every distinct CDR3 protein forms one entry, paired with its most common genes and DNA. For this sample the table gives fewer than 350,000 distinct CDR3 sequences, of which 25% to 35% were detected only once. Of the sample, around 20% is held by the ten largest clones. Read against the paper, the sample's treatment or condition label means: in vitro stimulation with specific CMV peptide epitopes to enrich CMV-specific T cells. Study-wide conclusions, independent of this receptor: The ex vivo response was dominated by HLA-C-restricted CMV-specific TCR beta clonotypes, which also provided the single most frequent clonotype in two of eight donors. In both this cohort and an independent cohort of several hundred donors, the cumulative frequency of public TCR beta family members distinguished carriers of CMV infection plus the relevant HLA type.

This clonotype was observed a few times. Its antigen remains unidentified. Nothing much larger sits one base from this clone, and base qualities are not available. Reading from cysteine to phenylalanine, the CDR3 counts 14 amino acids. Here the CDR3 DNA is all that survives: 42 bases in frame from base 1. Per the germline V gene, MGHDK is the CDR1 and SYGVNS is the CDR2. V sheds 4 bases and J sheds 6 bases, leaving 12 bases between their ends. Here the sequenced sample was cultured PBMCs, taken from culture after CMV antigen stimulation. The chain joins TRBV25-1 to TRBJ2-2; the best D guess is TRBD1, with 6 bases matching. This receptor was identified in a human donor in good health (CMV status not recorded). Some clones in this sample may be carry-over from other donors' samples. The nucleotide sequence is TGTGCCAGCAGTGCAAGGGACATCTCCGGGGAGCTGTTTTTT. The resulting protein is CASSARDISGELFF.